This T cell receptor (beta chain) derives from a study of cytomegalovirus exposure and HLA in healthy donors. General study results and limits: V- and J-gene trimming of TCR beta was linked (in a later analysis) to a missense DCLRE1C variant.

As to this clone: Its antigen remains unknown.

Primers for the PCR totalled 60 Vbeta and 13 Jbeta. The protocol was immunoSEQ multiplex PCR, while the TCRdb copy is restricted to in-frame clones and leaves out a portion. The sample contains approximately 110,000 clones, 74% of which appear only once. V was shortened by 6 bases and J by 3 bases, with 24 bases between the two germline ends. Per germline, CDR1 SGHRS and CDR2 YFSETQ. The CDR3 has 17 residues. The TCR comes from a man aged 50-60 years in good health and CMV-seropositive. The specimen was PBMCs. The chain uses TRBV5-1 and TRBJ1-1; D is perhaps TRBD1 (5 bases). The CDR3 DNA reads TGCGCCAGCACCTCCGCCGCAGACAGAAGAGTTGACACTGAAGCTTTCTTT. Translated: CASTSAADRRVDTEAFF.